The text below deals with one T cell receptor beta chain. Its antigen is unidentified. Through a sample-barcoded 5' primer and a J-beta primer mix, a second PCR was run for about 6 to 11 cycles. MiXCR, applied by TCRdb to the 5' RACE reads, yields one record per CDR3 protein. The sample consists of 750,000 to 950,000 distinct CDR3 sequences, 20% to 30% of them appearing once. The data derive from a study of blood T cells in healthy people across ages. General study results and limits: A conclusive naive versus antigen-experienced comparison was prevented by the unsorted PBMCs.

These data also formed part of another study, on T cells of mothers and their children.

The sequenced material came from blood. The clonotype was recovered from a boy between 10 and 17 years old in good health.

The CDR3 loop is CASSKSGKETQYF. The CDR3 region has the DNA TGTGCCAGCAGTAAATCAGGGAAGGAGACCCAGTACTTC. The gene calls are TRBV27 and TRBJ2-5, with TRBD1 as a possible D gene (5 bases). V was clipped by 5 bases and J by 5 bases, with 12 bases between them. Germline-derived CDR1 and CDR2 are MNHEY and SMNVEV (reference sequence). The CDR3 is 13 residues long.